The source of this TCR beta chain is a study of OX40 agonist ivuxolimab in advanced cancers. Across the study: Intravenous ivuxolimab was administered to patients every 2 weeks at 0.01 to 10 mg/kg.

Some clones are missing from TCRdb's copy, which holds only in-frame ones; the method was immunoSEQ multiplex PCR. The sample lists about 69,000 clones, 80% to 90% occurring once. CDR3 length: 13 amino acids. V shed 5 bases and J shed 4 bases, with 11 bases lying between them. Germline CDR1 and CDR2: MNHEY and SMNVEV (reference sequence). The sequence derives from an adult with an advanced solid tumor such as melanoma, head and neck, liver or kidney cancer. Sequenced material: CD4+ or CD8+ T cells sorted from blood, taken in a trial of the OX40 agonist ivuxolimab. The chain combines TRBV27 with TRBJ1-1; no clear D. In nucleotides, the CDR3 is TGTGCCAGCAGTGAAGACCCCGGCACTGAAGCTTTCTTT. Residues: CASSEDPGTEAFF.